A selection of T cell receptor beta chains follows, all from one sample in a study of cytomegalovirus exposure and HLA in healthy donors. Method: immunoSEQ multiplex PCR; TCRdb's copy keeps in-frame clones and lacks some. The data hold under 150,000 clones, with 70% to 85% observed a single time. The sequenced material came from PBMCs. Receptor source: a man between 18 and 29 years old in good health and CMV-seronegative. The CDR3 runs from the conserved cysteine through the conserved F or W. A D gene is named only where the DNA matches it firmly. Clone size, where shown, is once, few, many, or a class for clones that have expanded.

once	TRBV7-9	TRBD2	TRBJ2-5	TGTGCCAGCAGCTACCTAGCGGGGCAAGAGACCCAGTACTTC	CASSYLAGQETQYF
-	TRBV30	-	TRBJ2-7	TGTGCCTGGAGGAGTTTCACCGAGGAACTAATGACAGCTTCATGGGACTACGAGCAGTACTTC	CAWRSFTEELMTASWDYEQYF
-	TRBV2	-	TRBJ2-2	TGTGCCTCGCGGGGCGGGACCGCGAACACCGGGGAGCTGTTTTTT	CASRGGTANTGELFF
-	TRBV15	-	TRBJ1-6	TGTGCCACCAGCAGAGACACGGGTTTTTCCTATAATTCACCCCTCCACTTT	CATSRDTGFSYNSPLHF
-	TRBV5-1	-	TRBJ1-2	TGCGCCAGCAGCTTGGGGGCAGGCGCTGACTACACCTTC	CASSLGAGADYTF
-	TRBV19	TRBD1	TRBJ2-2	TGTGCCAGTAGGTCACAGGGGGCGTCCGGGGAGCTGTTTTTT	CASRSQGASGELFF
-	TRBV5-4	TRBD1	TRBJ2-1	TGTGCCAGCAGTTCCGGGACAGGGAACTACAATGAGCAGTTCTTC	CASSSGTGNYNEQFF
-	TRBV7-8	TRBD2	TRBJ2-1	TGTGCCAGCACCCTGGGTGCGGGGGGAGAGCAGTTCTTC	CASTLGAGGEQFF
-	TRBV5-4	-	TRBJ1-1	TGTGCCAGCAGCACTGAGACATGGAACACTGAAGCTTTCTTT	CASSTETWNTEAFF
-	TRBV7-3	-	TRBJ1-2	TGTGCCAGCAGCTTAGACAGATTCTATGGCTACACCTTC	CASSLDRFYGYTF
few	TRBV7-3	-	TRBJ2-3	TGTGCCAGCAGCCTTAGCACAGATACGCAGTATTTT	CASSLSTDTQYF
once	TRBV11-2	TRBD2	TRBJ2-3	TGTGCCAGCAGCCAGGGACTAGCGGGGTTAGCAGATACGCAGTATTTT	CASSQGLAGLADTQYF
-	TRBV4-3	-	TRBJ1-3	TGCGCCAGCAGCCACGAGGACAGAACGTTCATTGGAAACACCATATATTTT	CASSHEDRTFIGNTIYF
-	TRBV19	-	TRBJ2-7	TGTGCCAGTAAAATCGGTCCGGGGAGCTACGAGCAGTACTTC	CASKIGPGSYEQYF
-	TRBV11-1	TRBD1	TRBJ1-2	TGTGCCAGCAGCGGAACTGACAGGGAGGCTGGCTACACCTTC	CASSGTDREAGYTF
-	TRBV9	TRBD2	TRBJ2-1	TGTGCCAGCAGCGTGGGAGGGACTAGCCGATACAATGAGCAGTTCTTC	CASSVGGTSRYNEQFF
few	TRBV29-1	TRBD1	TRBJ2-1	TGCAGCGTAGAGGGGACAGACAGTTCCTACAATGAGCAGTTCTTC	CSVEGTDSSYNEQFF
-	TRBV7-9	TRBD2	TRBJ2-3	TGTGCCAGCAGCTTACCCGGGACTAGCGGGGGCCAAGATACGCAGTATTTT	CASSLPGTSGGQDTQYF
-	TRBV10-3	TRBD1	TRBJ1-2	TGTGCCAACAGACAGGGCTATGGCTACACCTTC	CANRQGYGYTF
-	TRBV14	TRBD1	TRBJ1-2	TGTGCCAGCAGCCAAGGGGACAGATACTATGGCTACACCTTC	CASSQGDRYYGYTF
-	TRBV7-6	-	TRBJ2-7	TGTGCCAGCAGCCCCATAAAGGGCAGGGGTCTATACGAGCAGTACTTC	CASSPIKGRGLYEQYF
-	TRBV7-9	TRBD1	TRBJ2-7	TGTGCCAGCAGCTCGGACAGGGACGACGAGCAGTACTTC	CASSSDRDDEQYF
-	TRBV7-8	TRBD2	TRBJ2-7	TGTGCCAGCAGCTTCGAGCCTAGCGGGGGGGGCGAGCAGTACTTC	CASSFEPSGGGEQYF
-	TRBV5-1	TRBD2	TRBJ2-7	TGCGCCAGCAGCTATGAGACTAGCGGGGGGATGGACTTC	CASSYETSGGMDF
-	TRBV9	-	TRBJ2-5	TGTGCCAGCAGCGCCCTGGTGGGGGGGCCTACGCAAGAGACCCAGTACTTC	CASSALVGGPTQETQYF
-	TRBV5-1	TRBD1	TRBJ1-5	TGCGCCAGCAGTGCAGGGGGCGCACGGGATCAGCCCCAGCATTTT	CASSAGGARDQPQHF
-	TRBV25-1	-	TRBJ1-2	TGTGCCAGCAGCCTGAGAGGGAAGGGCTACACCTTC	CASSLRGKGYTF
-	TRBV6-5	-	TRBJ1-5	TGTGCCAGCAGTTACTCGCAGGGAACAAAGCCCCAGCATTTT	CASSYSQGTKPQHF
-	TRBV7-9	-	TRBJ2-7	TGTGCCAGCAGCCCAGGGGGGTCCTACGAGCAGTACTTC	CASSPGGSYEQYF
-	TRBV19	TRBD1	TRBJ1-2	TGTGCCACCCGCCCAGGGGGTCCAGGAATTCTCTATGGCTACACCTTC	CATRPGGPGILYGYTF
-	TRBV5-1	-	TRBJ2-5	TGCGCCAGCAGCCCCCCCGGGATTCCGAGGGAGACCCAGTACTTC	CASSPPGIPRETQYF
-	TRBV7-8	TRBD2	TRBJ2-4	TGTGCCAGCAGCTTAGTGGGACTAGCGGGGGGCCGCTTGGCGGCCAAAAACATTCAGTACTTC	CASSLVGLAGGRLAAKNIQYF
-	TRBV11-2	TRBD1	TRBJ1-1	TGTGCCAGCAGCACCTCTGACAGGGGGAACACTGAAGCTTTCTTT	CASSTSDRGNTEAFF
-	TRBV14	TRBD1	TRBJ2-6	TGTGCCAGCAGCCAAGACCCCGGACAGGGGTCTGGGGCCAACGTCCTGACTTTC	CASSQDPGQGSGANVLTF
-	TRBV2	-	TRBJ2-7	TGTGCCAGCAGTGAGCGGACTTACTCCTACGAGCAGTACTTC	CASSERTYSYEQYF
-	TRBV5-8	TRBD1	TRBJ1-2	TGTGCCAGCAGCTCACCTCGACAGGGTTCGGCGAACTATGGCTACACCTTC	CASSSPRQGSANYGYTF
-	TRBV7-2	TRBD1	TRBJ1-2	TGTGCCAGCAGCTTAGGGTTAACAGGGGGCATATCAAGTTATGGCTACACCTTC	CASSLGLTGGISSYGYTF